This TCR beta chain originates from a study of T cell responses to AZD1222 COVID-19 vaccine. Study-wide points: At study baseline, merely six AZD1222 recipients were seropositive.

Generated by immunoSEQ multiplex PCR, the TCRdb table keeps only in-frame clones and is missing some. The table lists approximately 30,000 clones, about 86% of them singletons. V lost 4 bases, J lost 6 bases, and 9 bases stayed unmatched. The CDR3 totals 16 residues. Germline V gene data show CDR1 as SNHLY and CDR2 as FYNNEI. Notes on this clone: The antigen remains unidentified.

The clonotype originates from an adult in good health. J is TRBJ1-4 and V is TRBV2; 9 bases match TRBD1. The source material was peripheral blood, sampled on day 0 of AZD1222 vaccination. The CDR3 nucleotides read TGTGCCAGCAGTGTAGGGACAGGGACCCTTTATGAAAAACTGTTTTTT. Its protein is CASSVGTGTLYEKLFF.